This entry features one TCR beta chain sequence. The study drew all its donors from Caucasian adults living in Nashville, Tennessee. Assay used: immunoSEQ multiplex PCR; TCRdb lists only in-frame clones, some missing. The repertoire holds 1.6 million or so clones, with approximately 98.5% as singletons. Germline CDR1 SGHRS, CDR2 YFSETQ. This CDR3 has 14 amino acids. V was trimmed by 4 bases and J by 3 bases, leaving 10 bases between them. This sample is drawn from a study of shared clonotypes between healthy human individuals. This clonotype originated in a man under 40 in good health. V and J are TRBV5-1 and TRBJ1-4; D is perhaps TRBD1 (5 bases). Sequences were obtained from naive CD4+ T cells sorted from blood. Subset specified: CD45RA+ positively selected. The CDR3 protein is CASSIGTSNEKLFF. CDR3 sequence (DNA): TGCGCCAGCAGCATCGGGACTTCTAATGAAAAACTGTTTTTT.